A single sample gave rise to the 22 T cell receptor beta chains below, sequenced in a study of shared clonotypes between healthy human individuals. Data came from immunoSEQ multiplex PCR; TCRdb stores just in-frame clones and leaves some out. The sample has roughly 1.5 million clones; nearly 99% are singletons. Specimen: naive CD4+ T cells sorted from blood. Described subset: CD45RA+ positively selected. Source of these receptors: a man aged 25 to 40 in good health.

The rearrangement joins TRBV5-6 to TRBJ2-7; D is unclear. Germline CDR1 is SGHDT and CDR2 is YYEEEE. The CDR3 length is 12 residues. The V end was cut by 3 bases, the J end by 1 base, with 5 bases between. The CDR3 region is CASSYTSYEQYF. The DNA for the CDR3 is TGTGCCAGCAGCTACACGTCCTACGAGCAGTACTTC. The full variable domain, in which reference TRBV5-6 and TRBJ2-7 provide the parts outside the CDR3, is DAGVTQSPTHLIKTRGQQVTLRCSPKSGHDTVSWYQQALGQGPQFIFQYYEEEERQRGNFPDRFSGHQFPNYSSELNVNALLLGDSALYLCASSYTSYEQYFGPGTRLTVT.

The chain is built from TRBV27 and TRBJ2-1; TRBD1 or TRBD2 may be the D gene (5 bases each). Germline lookup yields CDR1 MNHEY and CDR2 SMNVEV (reference sequence). This CDR3 is built from 14 residues. V was trimmed by 6 bases and J by 6 bases, leaving 15 bases between them. The CDR3 DNA reads as TGTGCCAGCAGCCCAGGGACGGTCAGCAATGAGCAGTTCTTC. Translating it yields CASSPGTVSNEQFF.

This chain uses TRBV27 with TRBJ1-1, with D unclear. V lost 3 bases, J lost 1 base, and 9 bases lay in between. This CDR3 is 14 amino acids long. The V gene's germline CDR1 is MNHEY and CDR2 SMNVEV (reference sequence). The CDR3 sequence is CASSLGRSNTEAFF. The CDR3 bases are TGTGCCAGCAGTTTGGGCAGATCGAACACTGAAGCTTTCTTT.

The genes are TRBV9 and TRBJ2-1; the D gene is possibly TRBD2 (6 bases). V dropped 3 bases and J dropped 6 bases, with 16 bases sitting between them. Germline-derived CDR1 and CDR2 are SGDLS and YYNGEE. The CDR3 covers 15 residues. Written as DNA, the CDR3 is TGTGCCAGCAGCGAACTAGCCTCAAATACCAATGAGCAGTTCTTC. Translation: CASSELASNTNEQFF.

The chain employs TRBV9 and TRBJ2-5, with D possibly matching TRBD1 (5 bases). The CDR3 consists of 13 residues. V was shortened by 5 bases and J by 5 bases, with 13 bases between the two germline ends. The germline gives CDR1 SGDLS, CDR2 YYNGEE. Here the CDR3 reads CASSSFGAETQYF. As DNA, the CDR3 is TGTGCCAGCAGTTCTTTTGGGGCCGAGACCCAGTACTTC.

V usage is TRBV13 and J usage is TRBJ2-5; either TRBD1 or TRBD2 may fit D (5 bases each). CDR1 and CDR2 (germline): PRHDT, FYEKMQ (reference sequence). The CDR3 runs 15 residues. Trimming cost V 1 base and J 4 bases, with 13 bases left between them. CDR3 residues: CASSLDSGGGETQYF. The CDR3 coding sequence is TGTGCCAGCAGCTTAGACTCGGGTGGGGGAGAGACCCAGTACTTC. The whole variable domain, remainder taken from reference TRBV13 and TRBJ2-5, is AAGVIQSPRHLIKEKRETATLKCYPIPRHDTVYWYQQGPGQDPQFLISFYEKMQSDKGSIPDRFSAQQFSDYHSELNMSSLELGDSALYFCASSLDSGGGETQYFGPGTRLLVL.

This clone was picked up one time. This sequence joins TRBV9 and TRBJ2-3; 7 bases are shared with TRBD2. The CDR3 extends over 17 amino acids. J was trimmed by 0 bases and V by 3 bases; bases with no gene match: 10. Germline V gene lookup returns CDR1 SGDLS and CDR2 YYNGEE. CDR3 loop: CASSELPGLTSTDTQYF. Here the CDR3 DNA reads TGTGCCAGCAGCGAACTCCCGGGACTAACTAGCACAGATACGCAGTATTTT.

The CDR3 loop reads CASSEGVLGASGNTIYF. As DNA, the CDR3 is TGTGCCAGCAGCGAAGGCGTCTTGGGCGCCTCTGGAAACACCATATATTTT. This chain joins TRBV11-2 and TRBJ1-3; no firm D call. This CDR3 has 17 residues. V was trimmed by 5 bases and J by 0 bases, leaving 17 bases between them. The germline V gene encodes CDR1 SGHAT and CDR2 FQNNGV. The variable domain in full, completed from reference TRBV11-2 and TRBJ1-3, reads EAGVAQSPRYKIIEKRQSVAFWCNPISGHATLYWYQQILGQGPKLLIQFQNNGVVDDSQLPKDRFSAERLKGVDSTLKIQPAKLEDSAVYLCASSEGVLGASGNTIYFGEGSWLTVV.

V is TRBV5-1 and J is TRBJ1-2; TRBD1 agrees at 9 bases. After removal of 6 bases from V and 8 bases from J, the junction contained 11 bases not matched to a gene. The CDR3 spans 14 residues. Germline CDR1 SGHRS, CDR2 YFSETQ. CDR3 bases: TGCGCCAGCAATGGCGCGGGACAGGGAGAGGGCTACACCTTC. Its translation: CASNGAGQGEGYTF.

In regard to this clone: Additional DNA sequences in this sample encode the identical CDR3. The chain uses TRBV5-1 and TRBJ2-5; D might be TRBD2 (5 bases). Trimming shortened V by 1 base and J by 2 bases, and 9 bases separated the two germline ends. The CDR3 spans 14 residues. Germline-derived CDR1 and CDR2 are SGHRS and YFSETQ. The CDR3 sequence is CASSLTGVQETQYF. Written as DNA, the CDR3 is TGCGCCAGCAGCTTGACCGGGGTACAAGAGACCCAGTACTTC.

This clone showed up just once. The chain links TRBV30 to TRBJ1-4; 8 bases fit TRBD1. This CDR3 has 19 residues. Germline V CDR1 and CDR2: GTSNPN, SVGIG (reference sequence). V was pared by 3 bases and J by 0 bases, with 15 bases of the junction left unmatched. CDR3 DNA: TGTGCCTGGAGGGCTAGACAGGGGCCTCCAGTTGCAACTAATGAAAAACTGTTTTTT. Its translation: CAWRARQGPPVATNEKLFF. The whole variable domain, remainder taken from reference TRBV30 and TRBJ1-4, is SQTIHQWPATLVQPVGSPLSLECTVEGTSNPNLYWYRQAAGRGLQLLFYSVGIGQISSEVPQNLSASRPQDRQFILSSKKLLLSDSGFYLCAWRARQGPPVATNEKLFFGSGTQLSVL.

The rearrangement uses TRBV2 and TRBJ1-5; unclear D gene. This CDR3 has 10 amino acids. CDR1 and CDR2 from the germline V gene are SNHLY and FYNNEI. V gave up 6 bases and J gave up 11 bases, with 8 bases separating them. The chain's CDR3 is CASSAGAQHF. In DNA form, the CDR3 reads TGTGCCAGCAGCGCTGGAGCCCAGCATTTT.

The chain employs TRBV2 and TRBJ2-2; tentatively, D is TRBD2 (6 bases). CDR1 and CDR2 from the germline V gene are SNHLY and FYNNEI. This CDR3 is built from 13 residues. The V end was cut by 7 bases, the J end by 5 bases, with 11 bases between. Written as DNA, the CDR3 is TGTGCCAGCAAGTGGCGGGGAACCGGGGAGCTGTTTTTT. Amino acid sequence: CASKWRGTGELFF.

In regard to this clone: Other DNA variants within this sample encode the same CDR3. The V and J genes are TRBV5-1 and TRBJ2-2; 7 bases line up with TRBD1. Trimming at V came to 0 bases and at J to 0 bases, leaving 2 bases not matched to a gene. This CDR3 is 16 amino acids long. Germline V gene data show CDR1 as SGHRS and CDR2 as YFSETQ. The DNA for the CDR3 is TGCGCCAGCAGCTTGGTTCAGGGGGCGAACACCGGGGAGCTGTTTTTT. Protein product: CASSLVQGANTGELFF.

This clone was seen a single time. The V call is TRBV2, the J call TRBJ2-7, with 7 bases matching TRBD1. The germline gives CDR1 SNHLY, CDR2 FYNNEI. CDR3 length: 14 amino acids. V trimming: 7 bases; J trimming: 2 bases; junction bases outside the gene matches: 8. In nucleotides, the CDR3 is TGTGCCAGCATACCTCGGGACAGAGCCTACGAGCAGTACTTC. Its translation is CASIPRDRAYEQYF.

With regard to this clone: Additional DNA sequences in this sample encode the identical CDR3. J is TRBJ1-5 and V is TRBV19; TRBD1 matches 10 bases. CDR3 length: 15 amino acids. With 1 base clipped from V and 6 bases from J, the junction kept 3 bases outside the gene matches. Germline V gene data show CDR1 as LNHDA and CDR2 as SQIVND (reference sequence). The CDR3 is CASSIGQGAGQPQHF. The DNA of the CDR3 is TGTGCCAGTAGTATAGGACAGGGGGCCGGTCAGCCCCAGCATTTT. The full variable domain, rest sourced from reference TRBV19 and TRBJ1-5, is DGGITQSPKYLFRKEGQNVTLSCEQNLNHDAMYWYRQDPGQGLRLIYYSQIVNDFQKGDIAEGYSVSREKKESFPLTVTSAQKNPTAFYLCASSIGQGAGQPQHFGDGTRLSIL.

The J gene is TRBJ2-7, the V gene TRBV27, with TRBD1 matching over 11 bases. Germline CDR1 MNHEY, CDR2 SMNVEV (reference sequence). With 0 bases clipped from V and 9 bases from J, the junction kept 1 base outside the gene matches. CDR3 length: 13 residues. CDR3 sequence: CASSLSGQGAQYF. The DNA for the CDR3 is TGTGCCAGCAGTTTATCAGGACAGGGGGCGCAGTACTTC.

J is TRBJ1-3 and V is TRBV4-3; no clear D gene. CDR1 is LGHNA and CDR2 is YSLEER in the germline V gene. V gave up 2 bases and J gave up 1 base, with 12 bases separating them. This CDR3 has 16 amino acids. This CDR3 is CASSQSVDKSGNTIYF. In DNA, the CDR3 is TGCGCCAGCAGCCAATCGGTCGACAAATCTGGAAACACCATATATTTT.

Details on this clone: The identical CDR3 is also encoded by other nucleotide sequences in the sample. This chain links TRBV5-4 with TRBJ1-4, with 11 nucleotides matching TRBD1. With 3 bases clipped from V and 7 bases from J, the junction kept 2 bases outside the gene matches. Germline assignment: CDR1 SGHNT and CDR2 YYREEE (reference sequence). This CDR3 contains 14 residues. The CDR3 nucleotides are TGTGCCAGCAGCTCCGGGACAGGGGGTGAAAAACTGTTTTTT. Translated, it gives CASSSGTGGEKLFF.

This clone came up once. V and J are TRBV18 and TRBJ1-2; TRBD1 matches at 7 bases. The germline CDR1 and CDR2 sequences are KGHSH and LQKENI. The CDR3 runs to 16 residues. V gave up 2 bases and J gave up 6 bases; unmatched junction bases: 12. The CDR3 DNA is TGTGCCAGCTCACCAACATGGGGGACAGCGACTGATGGCTACACCTTC. The encoded protein is CASSPTWGTATDGYTF.

This clone was recorded once. This chain connects TRBV9 to TRBJ2-1; D may be TRBD1 (6 bases). The length of the CDR3 is 13 residues. Germline CDR1 is SGDLS and CDR2 is YYNGEE. The ends were cut back, 4 bases at V and 8 bases at J, with 13 bases in the middle. DNA of the CDR3: TGTGCCAGCAGCAACAGGGACGGGTATGAGCAGTTCTTC. Its translation is CASSNRDGYEQFF. The full variable domain, rest sourced from reference TRBV9 and TRBJ2-1, is DSGVTQTPKHLITATGQRVTLRCSPRSGDLSVYWYQQSLDQGLQFLIQYYNGEERAKGNILERFSAQQFPDLHSELNLSSLELGDSALYFCASSNRDGYEQFFGPGTRLTVL.

The rearrangement joins TRBV11-2 to TRBJ1-4; TRBD1 is a possible D gene (5 bases). Germline CDR1 and CDR2: SGHAT and FQNNGV. This CDR3 is built from 13 residues. The V gene lost 5 bases and the J gene lost 7 bases, with 11 bases spanning the gap. CDR3 nucleotides: TGTGCCAGCAGCCAGGGTGGGAGTGAAAAACTGTTTTTT. This codes for CASSQGGSEKLFF.